This T cell receptor beta chain emerged from a study of blood T cell repertoires in COVID-19. Study as a whole: Material from acute and convalescent COVID-19 was sourced from the United States, Italy and Spain. PBMCs, B-cell-depleted T cells, or T cells provided the cDNA or gDNA that made up the material.

Original handling: Estimated nucleated cell counts came from reference gene primer amplification. Profiling relied on immunoSEQ multiplex PCR, and the TCRdb table lists in-frame clones only, not all of them. V, J and clone size reflect that table, while D and trimming were determined from the DNA. The table lists 25,000 to 35,000 clones, roughly 84% of them singletons, with 25% in the top ten. The CDR3 contains 16 residues. From germline, CDR1 is KGHSH and CDR2 LQKENI. Trimming left V 3 bases short and J 0 bases short, with 15 bases between. There are a few counts of this clone. The gene calls are TRBV18 and TRBJ2-7; possibly TRBD1 for D (6 bases). This TCR derives from a man between 65 and 85 years old with active COVID-19. Input material: peripheral blood. CDR3 in amino acids: CASSPEYRVSSYEQYF. The CDR3, as DNA: TGTGCCAGCTCACCCGAATACAGGGTCTCCTCCTACGAGCAGTACTTC.